The 20 T cell receptor beta chains listed next were all sequenced from one sample in a study of blood T cell repertoires in COVID-19 (dated by TCRdb to about 2020). Library construction relied on the immunoSEQ multiplex PCR assay. The immuneACCESS repertoire file appears here via TCRdb, limited to in-frame rearrangements. These files lack a portion of the clones; in checked studies, under half of the deficit traces to unresolved V genes, and the cause of the others is not known. This sample has about 210,000 clones in its table, and 65% to 90% of those were observed once. The ten largest clones represent roughly 10% of the sample. The sample taken for sequencing was peripheral blood. The receptor set was obtained from a man aged 50 to 60 with active or convalescent COVID-19.

This chain connects TRBV2 to TRBJ2-3, with 11 bases fitting TRBD2. Germline CDR1 and CDR2: SNHLY and FYNNEI. The ends lost 6 bases at V and 3 bases at J; junction bases unmatched: 14. There are 18 residues in the CDR3. The CDR3 region is CASSLLGLAGGYTDTQYF. CDR3 bases: TGTGCCAGCAGCCTACTGGGGCTAGCGGGGGGTTATACAGATACGCAGTATTTT.

The V and J genes are TRBV15 and TRBJ2-3, with D maybe TRBD1 (5 bases). The V gene lost 1 base and the J gene lost 3 bases, with 17 bases spanning the gap. This CDR3 has 17 residues. The germline V gene has CDR1 LNHNV and CDR2 YYDKDF (reference sequence). CDR3 DNA: TGTGCCACCAGCAGAGCCCGGCCAGGGCAGGGAACAGATACGCAGTATTTT. This sequence encodes CATSRARPGQGTDTQYF.

This chain links TRBV27 with TRBJ2-7; perhaps TRBD1 as D (5 bases). The CDR3 runs 14 residues. The germline V and J ends were trimmed by 6 bases and 3 bases, with 15 bases remaining between them. Germline V gene data show CDR1 as MNHEY and CDR2 as SMNVEV (reference sequence). Written as DNA, the CDR3 is TGTGCCAGCAGCCTAAGGGGCCGAGACTACGAGCAGTACTTC. It yields the protein CASSLRGRDYEQYF.

This clone was seen a single time. The rearrangement joins TRBV10-3 to TRBJ1-2; possibly TRBD1 for D (6 bases). The CDR3 covers 15 residues. Germline loops: CDR1 ENHRY, CDR2 SYGVKD. Trimming stripped 0 bases from V and 4 bases from J, with 12 bases between. CDR3 protein: CAISESDRDTYGYTF. Written as DNA, the CDR3 is TGTGCCATCAGTGAGTCCGACCGGGACACCTATGGCTACACCTTC.

V and J are TRBV30 and TRBJ2-2; 9 bases map to TRBD1. V gave up 2 bases and J gave up 7 bases; unmatched junction bases: 11. This CDR3 spans 16 amino acids. CDR1 is GTSNPN, CDR2 SVGIG, per germline (reference sequence). CDR3 amino acids: CAWSSRRDRVFGELFF. The CDR3 nucleotides read TGTGCCTGGAGTTCCCGCCGGGACAGGGTGTTCGGGGAGCTGTTTTTT.

The J gene is TRBJ2-7, the V gene TRBV4-1; the match to TRBD2 covers 10 bases. V lost 4 bases to trimming and J lost 3 bases; unmatched junction nucleotides: 6. The germline V gene has CDR1 MGHRA and CDR2 YSYEKL. The CDR3 contains 15 residues. The CDR3 nucleotides are TGCGCCAGCAGCCCTCTTCTAGCGGGAGTCTACGAGCAGTACTTC. The encoded protein is CASSPLLAGVYEQYF.

The chain carries TRBV6-2 or TRBV6-3 and TRBJ1-4; D is unclear. This CDR3 is 14 amino acids long. V lost 7 bases and J lost 11, with 20 bases in between. Per the germline V gene, CDR1 is MNHEY and CDR2 is SVGEGT. CDR3 residues: CASTPVPPTGKLFF. CDR3 DNA sequence: TGTGCCAGCACCCCGGTCCCCCCCACGGGGAAACTGTTTTTT.

This clone appeared once. This sequence joins TRBV1 and TRBJ2-7; the tabulated D call, TRBD1, remains unverified against the DNA. TRBV1 is a known pseudogene. The CDR3 has 14 residues. The DNA for the CDR3 is TGCACCAGCAGCCTAGAGACAGACACCTACGAGCAGTACGTC. This codes for CTSSLETDTYEQYV.

This chain joins TRBV10-3 and TRBJ1-5; tentatively, D is TRBD1 (5 bases). The germline gives CDR1 ENHRY, CDR2 SYGVKD. V was clipped by 4 bases and J by 3 bases, with 10 bases between them. The CDR3 sequence is 14 residues long. The CDR3 nucleotides read TGTGCCATCAGTGCGGCAGGGAACAATCAGCCCCAGCATTTT. Protein: CAISAAGNNQPQHF.

V usage is TRBV11-2 and J usage is TRBJ1-5; tentative D call: TRBD1 (5 bases). The V gene's germline CDR1 is SGHAT and CDR2 FQNNGV. This CDR3 is 14 amino acids long. V dropped 0 bases and J dropped 6 bases, with 9 bases sitting between them. As DNA, the CDR3 is TGTGCCAGCAGCTTAGACAGGGTTCGTCAGCCCCAGCATTTT. Amino acids: CASSLDRVRQPQHF.

This rearrangement joins TRBV10-3 to TRBJ1-1; 11 positions match TRBD1. In germline, CDR1 is ENHRY, CDR2 SYGVKD. The CDR3 has 13 residues. V was clipped by 6 bases and J by 6 bases; unmatched bases: 3. CDR3 in DNA: TGTGCCATCAGGGGACAGGGGGACGCTGAAGCTTTCTTT. Protein sequence: CAIRGQGDAEAFF.

The rearrangement joins TRBV14 to TRBJ2-6; D may be TRBD2 (7 bases). This CDR3 has 16 amino acids. CDR1 is SGHDN and CDR2 is FVKESK in the germline V gene. Deletions cut 4 bases from V and 8 bases from J, with 18 bases between. CDR3: CASSPGEGVLPNVLTF. The CDR3 DNA sequence: TGTGCCAGCAGCCCCGGGGAGGGGGTCCTTCCCAACGTCCTGACTTTC. The full variable domain, with the rest looked up from reference TRBV14 and TRBJ2-6, is EAGVTQFPSHSVIEKGQTVTLRCDPISGHDNLYWYRRVMGKEIKFLLHFVKESKQDESGMPNNRFLAERTGGTYSTLKVQPAELEDSGVYFCASSPGEGVLPNVLTFGAGSRLTVL.

This clone appeared a few times. Other DNA variants within this sample encode the same CDR3. The CDR3 protein is CASSLQGREKLFF. The CDR3 DNA follows: TGTGCCAGCAGCCTACAGGGTCGTGAAAAACTGTTTTTT. V is TRBV5-6 and J is TRBJ1-4; D possibly corresponds to TRBD1 (6 bases). Germline CDR1 is SGHDT and CDR2 is YYEEEE. The CDR3 contains 13 residues. V lost 4 bases to trimming and J lost 7 bases, with 11 bases between them.

The chain carries TRBV5-1 and TRBJ2-3; possibly TRBD2 for D (6 bases). V was trimmed by 4 bases and J by 7 bases, leaving 16 bases between them. CDR1 SGHRS and CDR2 YFSETQ come from the germline V gene. The CDR3 contains 14 residues. CDR3 sequence: CASSEELAANTQYF. The CDR3 nucleotides are TGCGCCAGCAGCGAGGAACTAGCCGCTAATACGCAGTATTTT. The whole variable domain, remainder taken from reference TRBV5-1 and TRBJ2-3, is KAGVTQTPRYLIKTRGQQVTLSCSPISGHRSVSWYQQTPGQGLQFLFEYFSETQRNKGNFPGRFSGRQFSNSRSEMNVSTLELGDSALYLCASSEELAANTQYFGPGTRLTVL.

In this sample, this clone turned up a few times. V is TRBV10-3 and J is TRBJ1-1, with D tentatively TRBD1 (5 bases). The CDR3 consists of 14 residues. CDR1 and CDR2 from the germline V gene are ENHRY and SYGVKD. V lost 0 bases and J lost 0, with 5 bases in between. The CDR3 sequence: CAISESTVNTEAFF. In DNA, the CDR3 is TGTGCCATCAGTGAGTCGACAGTGAACACTGAAGCTTTCTTT.

The rearrangement joins TRBV18 to TRBJ2-3; no definite D call. The germline V and J ends were trimmed by 2 bases and 0 bases, with 9 bases remaining between them. CDR3 size: 15 residues. Per the germline V gene, CDR1 is KGHSH and CDR2 is LQKENI. CDR3 sequence: CASSPVPLSTDTQYF. The CDR3 DNA reads as TGTGCCAGCTCACCAGTCCCTCTTAGCACAGATACGCAGTATTTT.

V gene TRBV11-2 combines with J gene TRBJ1-2; 8 bases are a match to TRBD1. The CDR3 sequence is 17 residues long. J gave up 6 bases and V 4 bases, and 16 bases lay outside the gene matches. Germline V gene sequence: CDR1 SGHAT, CDR2 FQNNGV. Here the CDR3 DNA reads TGTGCCAGCAGCTCTCCAAAGGGGAACAGGGGGGTTCATGGCTACACCTTC. Amino acids: CASSSPKGNRGVHGYTF.

The chain employs TRBV2 and TRBJ2-3; TRBD2 aligns across 10 bases. Germline CDR1 SNHLY, CDR2 FYNNEI. The CDR3 extends over 15 amino acids. V dropped 3 bases and J dropped 4; count of bases not matched to a gene: 4. The CDR3 sequence is CASSDPSGSSDTQYF. CDR3 DNA: TGTGCCAGCAGTGACCCTAGCGGGAGCTCAGATACGCAGTATTTT.

This chain connects TRBV7-9 to TRBJ1-1, with D possibly TRBD1 on 6 matching bases. This CDR3 is built from 17 residues. The V gene lost 2 bases and the J gene lost 1 base, with 17 bases spanning the gap. Germline CDR1 reads SEHNR; CDR2 reads FQNEAQ (reference sequence). DNA of the CDR3: TGTGCCAGCAGCTTAACGGGACATTGGGGGTCGAACACTGAAGCTTTCTTT. Translation gives CASSLTGHWGSNTEAFF.

The chain employs TRBV19 and TRBJ1-1, with a tentative D call TRBD1 (6 bases). Germline V gene lookup returns CDR1 LNHDA and CDR2 SQIVND (reference sequence). The CDR3 consists of 13 residues. Trimming took off 6 bases at V and 3 bases at J, with 11 bases between the two ends. The DNA for the CDR3 is TGTGCCAGTAGACACCGGACAGACACTGAAGCTTTCTTT. As protein: CASRHRTDTEAFF.